This T cell receptor (beta chain) derives from a study of blood T cell repertoires in COVID-19. Study information: Specimens from acute and convalescent COVID-19 originated in the United States, Italy and Spain. PBMCs, B-cell-depleted T cells, or T cells provided the cDNA or gDNA that made up the material.

Using immunoSEQ multiplex PCR, the repertoire was profiled, and TCRdb retains in-frame clones only, with some absent. Among a few hundred thousand clones listed, around 90% were seen once. Each participant's cohort was designated according to participant-reported clinical history. V lost 4 bases, J lost 4 bases, and 5 bases stayed unmatched. The CDR3 is 16 amino acids. Germline V gene lookup returns CDR1 MDHEN and CDR2 SYDVKM. This sequence originates from a woman under 30 who had recovered from COVID-19. The specimen was PBMCs or T cells enriched from blood (not recorded which). J is TRBJ2-2 and V is TRBV28; 11 bases map to TRBD1. CDR3 sequence: CASSWDRGWITGELFF. CDR3 coding DNA: TGTGCCAGCAGTTGGGACAGGGGGTGGATCACCGGGGAGCTGTTTTTT. Full variable domain (rest looked up from reference TRBV28 and TRBJ2-2): DVKVTQSSRYLVKRTGEKVFLECVQDMDHENMFWYRQDPGLGLRLIYFSYDVKMKEKGDIPEGYSVSREKKERFSLILESASTNQTSMYLCASSWDRGWITGELFFGEGSRLTVL.